These 7 T cell receptor beta chains originate from one sample sequenced in a study of regulatory T cells in long-lasting Graves disease. Time point reported: newly diagnosed GD, antithyroid drugs for less than 3 months. Preparation of the TCR library used RNA extracted from PBMCs. Libraries of TCR beta came from iRepertoire HTBI primers plus Arm-PCR of CDR3 regions. Using its own MiXCR run on the multiplex PCR reads, TCRdb lists one record per CDR3 protein. The sample lists approximately 360,000 distinct CDR3 sequences, 12% occurring once. These data were also reused for a study on T cells in Graves' hyperthyroidism and ophthalmopathy.

The sample here was peripheral blood mononuclear cells (PBMCs), taken at new diagnosis, from a patient treated with antithyroid drugs. All receptors derive from a woman aged 18-29 years with Graves disease.

This clonotype was counted ten times or more. The chain uses TRBV29-1 and TRBJ2-1; no definite D call. Trimming took 4 bases from V and 0 from J, leaving 10 bases between them. The CDR3 is made up of 14 amino acids. The germline V gene encodes CDR1 SQVTM and CDR2 ANQGSEA. The CDR3 DNA sequence: TGCAGCGTTGTTCTGGCAAGCTCCTACAATGAGCAGTTCTTC. Its translation is CSVVLASSYNEQFF.

This clonotype came up many times. The chain joins TRBV30 to TRBJ1-5, with TRBD1 as a possible D gene (5 bases). Deletions cut 1 base from V and 6 bases from J, with 16 bases between. Germline loops: CDR1 GTSNPN, CDR2 SVGIG (reference sequence). There are 15 residues in the CDR3. The CDR3 is CAWSAEPGFSQPQHF. In DNA form, the CDR3 reads TGTGCCTGGAGTGCGGAGCCAGGGTTTTCTCAGCCCCAGCATTTT.

There are a few counts of this clonotype. The chain combines TRBV19 with TRBJ1-2, with 7 bases identical to TRBD1. V lost 7 bases to trimming and J lost 0 bases; unmatched junction nucleotides: 5. This CDR3 is built from 14 residues. Looked up from germline, CDR1 is LNHDA and CDR2 is SQIVND (reference sequence). CDR3 nucleotides: TGTGCCAGTACCCGGGACAGCGCTAACTATGGCTACACCTTC. The encoded protein is CASTRDSANYGYTF.

CDR3 DNA: TGTGCCAGCAGTTACACGGGGCCCGGGTGGCATGAGCAGTTCTTC. It yields the protein CASSYTGPGWHEQFF. The chain is built from TRBV6-2 or TRBV6-3 and TRBJ2-1; D may be TRBD1 or TRBD2 (5 bases each). The CDR3 totals 15 residues. Germline values: CDR1 MNHEY, CDR2 SVGEGT. V lost 2 bases to trimming and J lost 8 bases, with 16 bases between them.

This clonotype was counted ten times or more. This rearrangement joins TRBV11-2 to TRBJ1-2; D may be TRBD1 (5 bases). Trimming removed 2 bases from V and 8 bases from J, with 12 bases in between. The CDR3 covers 13 residues. Germline V CDR1 and CDR2: SGHAT, FQNNGV. The CDR3 reads CASSLMTRGGYTF. Here the CDR3 DNA reads TGTGCCAGCAGCTTAATGACTCGGGGCGGCTACACCTTC.

The V gene is TRBV24-1, the J gene TRBJ2-7, with D unclear. V lost 4 bases and J lost 0, with 30 bases in between. The CDR3 is 21 amino acids. Germline loops: CDR1 KGHDR, CDR2 SFDVKD. CDR3 in amino acids: CATSEGSLNRVHSYSSYEQYF. The CDR3 bases are TGTGCCACCAGTGAAGGCTCTCTGAATCGGGTCCACTCCTATAGCTCCTACGAGCAGTACTTC.

This clonotype was recorded many times. The chain carries TRBV20-1 and TRBJ2-3, with 7 bases identical to TRBD2. J gave up 0 bases and V 5 bases, and 14 bases lay outside the gene matches. Germline CDR1 is DFQATT and CDR2 is SNEGSKA (reference sequence). The CDR3 is 17 amino acids. CDR3 sequence reads: CSADVRSERDSTDTQYF. CDR3 DNA: TGCAGTGCTGACGTTCGATCCGAGCGGGATAGCACAGATACGCAGTATTTT.